Each of the 18 T cell receptor beta chains below was sequenced from the same sample in a study of human T cells and chemical hapten exposure. Indicated time point: pre-sensitization, week 0. Indicated treatment: therapeutic diphenylcyclopropenone sensitization with weekly scalp DPC. Each CDR3 protein is one row after TCRdb ran MiXCR on the RACE reads. This sample has approximately 370,000 distinct CDR3 sequences, with around 5.5% found just once. The material sequenced was whole blood, taken in connection with sensitization to the hapten diphenylcyclopropenone (DPC). Every receptor here comes from a woman aged 18-29 years with alopecia areata. Some clones in this sample may be carry-over from other donors' samples.

The J gene is TRBJ1-1, the V gene TRBV28; weak D call: TRBD1 (6 bases). The V and J ends lost 5 bases and 8 bases respectively, with 9 bases between them. Per the germline V gene, CDR1 is MDHEN and CDR2 is SYDVKM. The CDR3 runs 11 residues. In DNA, the CDR3 is TGTGCCAGCAGTAAAAGGGGGGAAGCTTTCTTT. It is translated as CASSKRGEAFF. The full variable domain, completed using reference TRBV28 and TRBJ1-1, is DVKVTQSSRYLVKRTGEKVFLECVQDMDHENMFWYRQDPGLGLRLIYFSYDVKMKEKGDIPEGYSVSREKKERFSLILESASTNQTSMYLCASSKRGEAFFGQGTRLTVV.

This clonotype has just a few counts. The genes are TRBV5-1 and TRBJ1-5; D is perhaps TRBD1 (6 bases). This CDR3 is built from 15 residues. Per germline, CDR1 SGHRS and CDR2 YFSETQ. V shed 5 bases and J shed 3 bases, with 15 bases lying between them. The CDR3 reads CASSPTGGYNQPQHF. CDR3 nucleotide sequence: TGCGCCAGCAGTCCGACAGGAGGTTACAATCAGCCCCAGCATTTT.

This clonotype was counted between two and nine times. The genes are TRBV7-8 and TRBJ2-3; 8 bases line up with TRBD2. CDR3 length: 16 amino acids. After removal of 5 bases from V and 0 bases from J, the junction contained 7 bases not matched to a gene. From germline, CDR1 is SGHVS and CDR2 FQNEAQ. The CDR3 region is CASSLLAAPSTDTQYF. CDR3 sequence (DNA): TGTGCCAGCAGCCTACTAGCGGCCCCTAGCACAGATACGCAGTATTTT. Supplemented by reference TRBV7-8 and TRBJ2-3, the full variable domain reads GAGVSQSPRYKVAKRGQDVALRCDPISGHVSLFWYQQALGQGPEFLTYFQNEAQLDKSGLPSDRFFAERPEGSVSTLKIQRTQQEDSAVYLCASSLLAAPSTDTQYFGPGTRLTVL.

This clonotype turned up a few times. V is TRBV20-1 and J is TRBJ1-2, with a tentative D call TRBD1 (5 bases). Germline lookup yields CDR1 DFQATT and CDR2 SNEGSKA (reference sequence). This CDR3 is built from 12 residues. With 6 bases removed from V and 7 bases from J, the gap between germline ends came to 15 bases. CDR3: CSAARGTLGYTF. The DNA of the CDR3 is TGCAGTGCCGCCAGAGGGACTCTTGGCTACACCTTC.

The chain recombines TRBV5-1 with TRBJ2-3; no clear D gene. Trimming took 0 bases from V and 2 from J, leaving 10 bases between them. The CDR3 runs to 15 residues. The germline CDR1 and CDR2 sequences are SGHRS and YFSETQ. CDR3 region: CASSLATRFTDTQYF. The DNA for the CDR3 is TGCGCCAGCAGCTTGGCCACGCGCTTCACAGATACGCAGTATTTT.

To note about this clonotype: This could be a read error, since a much larger clone is one nucleotide away. This sequence joins TRBV7-2 and TRBJ2-3, with TRBD2 matching over 7 bases. The J segment lost 6 bases and the V segment lost 7 bases, leaving 1 base of the junction unmatched. Germline assignment: CDR1 SGHTA and CDR2 FQGNSA. The CDR3 sequence is 11 residues long. CDR3 nucleotides: TGTGCCAGCACCGGGGGGGATACGCAGTATTTT. It codes for CASTGGDTQYF.

This clonotype has only a few counts. V usage is TRBV6-2 or TRBV6-3 and J usage is TRBJ2-7; D gene ambiguous. The CDR3 contains 13 residues. Germline CDR1 MNHEY, CDR2 SVGEGT. The V gene lost 8 bases and the J gene lost 1 base, with 12 bases spanning the gap. This CDR3 is CASLNRRSYEQYF. The CDR3 bases are TGTGCCAGCCTTAATCGACGGTCCTACGAGCAGTACTTC.

The genes are TRBV7-9 and TRBJ2-7; 10 bases match TRBD2. Germline V gives CDR1 SEHNR, CDR2 FQNEAQ (reference sequence). This CDR3 is built from 16 residues. With V trimmed by 5 bases and J by 0 bases, 7 bases remained unmatched. CDR3 in DNA: TGTGCCAGCAGCCTCTCTAGCGGGGGAGCCTCCTACGAGCAGTACTTC. Residues: CASSLSSGGASYEQYF.

This clonotype was seen more than once but under ten times. The chain couples TRBV28 to TRBJ1-1, with D unresolved. CDR3 length: 12 amino acids. Germline CDR1 is MDHEN and CDR2 is SYDVKM. Trimming stripped 6 bases from V and 3 bases from J, with 8 bases between. CDR3 in amino acids: CASRSPDTEAFF. The CDR3 nucleotides read TGTGCCAGCAGGTCTCCCGACACTGAAGCTTTCTTT. The full variable domain, its missing parts supplied by reference TRBV28 and TRBJ1-1, is DVKVTQSSRYLVKRTGEKVFLECVQDMDHENMFWYRQDPGLGLRLIYFSYDVKMKEKGDIPEGYSVSREKKERFSLILESASTNQTSMYLCASRSPDTEAFFGQGTRLTVV.

The chain uses TRBV6-5 and TRBJ1-4; 7 nucleotides match TRBD1. CDR3 length: 14 residues. Germline-derived CDR1 and CDR2 are MNHEY and SVGAGI. J gave up 4 bases and V 6 bases, and 5 bases lay outside the gene matches. CDR3 nucleotides: TGTGCCAGCAGGCCGGGACAGTTTAATGAAAAACTGTTTTTT. Residues: CASRPGQFNEKLFF.

The V and J genes are TRBV29-1 and TRBJ2-7, with D possibly matching TRBD2 (6 bases). The CDR3 length is 12 residues. Trimming cost V 4 bases and J 1 base, with 8 bases left between them. Germline V CDR1 and CDR2: SQVTM, ANQGSEA. CDR3 sequence (DNA): TGCAGCGTTGGGCGGGGTTCCTACGAGCAGTACTTC. The encoded protein is CSVGRGSYEQYF.

The J gene is TRBJ2-2, the V gene TRBV29-1; the D gene is possibly TRBD2 (6 bases). With 3 bases removed from V and 7 bases from J, the gap between germline ends came to 9 bases. This CDR3 comprises 12 residues. The V gene's germline CDR1 is SQVTM and CDR2 ANQGSEA. This CDR3 reads CSVDGGGGELFF. As DNA, the CDR3 is TGCAGCGTTGATGGGGGAGGCGGGGAGCTGTTTTTT.

This clonotype was seen at least ten times. The chain carries TRBV25-1 and TRBJ1-4; 8 positions agree with TRBD1. V lost 9 bases and J lost 4; bases outside the gene matches: 4. The CDR3 sequence is 13 residues long. Germline V gives CDR1 MGHDK, CDR2 SYGVNS. The chain's CDR3 is CASGQGLNEKLFF. The CDR3 nucleotides are TGTGCCAGTGGACAGGGCCTTAATGAAAAACTGTTTTTT.

This clonotype was detected a few times. This chain links TRBV6-2 or TRBV6-3 with TRBJ1-1; D unresolved. CDR1 is MNHEY and CDR2 is SVGEGT in the germline V gene. V lost 8 bases, J lost 3 bases, and 13 bases lay in between. This CDR3 is 13 amino acids long. Written as DNA, the CDR3 is TGTGCCAGCCGAGAATCAGCGTACACTGAAGCTTTCTTT. It specifies CASRESAYTEAFF.

A few counts support this clonotype. V and J are TRBV20-1 and TRBJ1-1; no clear D. Germline V gene data show CDR1 as DFQATT and CDR2 as SNEGSKA (reference sequence). CDR3 length equals 12 residues. Trimming cost V 3 bases and J 1 base, with 6 bases left between them. CDR3 nucleotides: TGCAGTGCTAGCAGCAGGAACACTGAAGCTTTCTTT. As protein: CSASSRNTEAFF.

This chain connects TRBV15 to TRBJ2-5; D is uncertain. Trimming took off 0 bases at V and 5 bases at J, with 7 bases between the two ends. Germline V CDR1 and CDR2: LNHNV, YYDKDF (reference sequence). The CDR3 is 13 amino acids. The CDR3 DNA is TGTGCCACCAGCAGAGATCCCGGGGAGACCCAGTACTTC. Translating gives CATSRDPGETQYF.

This clonotype was found a few times. The CDR3 DNA is TGTGCCAGCAGTTCGGCCGGGCAAGAGACCCAGTACTTC. Translating gives CASSSAGQETQYF. The chain combines TRBV28 with TRBJ2-5; D remains unclear. This CDR3 contains 13 residues. CDR1 is MDHEN, CDR2 SYDVKM, per germline. V was trimmed by 4 bases and J by 2 bases, leaving 8 bases between them.

This clonotype was detected many times. J is TRBJ1-6 and V is TRBV4-3; tentatively, D is TRBD1 (5 bases). V shed 0 bases and J shed 6 bases, with 21 bases lying between them. Germline V gene lookup returns CDR1 LGHNA and CDR2 YSLEER. This CDR3 has 19 residues. In DNA form, the CDR3 reads TGCGCCAGCAGCCAAGATTATTCCAGGGAGACCCCCTTTAATTCACCCCTCCACTTT. Translating it yields CASSQDYSRETPFNSPLHF.